This TCR beta chain was retrieved from a study of blood T cell repertoires in COVID-19. At the level of the study: The United States, Italy and Spain supplied acute and convalescent COVID-19 samples. The analysed material was cDNA or gDNA that came from T cells, B-cell-depleted T cells, or PBMCs.

In the original processing: From reference gene primer amplification, estimates of nucleated cell counts were derived. Some clones are missing from TCRdb's copy, which holds only in-frame ones; the method was immunoSEQ multiplex PCR. V and J calls and clone size are copied from that table; D and trimming were computed from the DNA. The sample records 70,000 to 85,000 clones, roughly 78% being singletons. This CDR3 comprises 13 residues. Between the trimmed V and J ends, which lost 6 bases and 8 bases, there was a span of 11 bases. CDR1 and CDR2 from the germline V gene are SGHTA and FQGNSA. This clone turned up a few times.

The chain uses TRBV7-2 and TRBJ1-6; the D gene is possibly TRBD1 (6 bases). The specimen was peripheral blood. The TCR was taken from a human donor in a cohort sampled during active COVID-19. The chain's CDR3 is CASSPSGDSPLHF. For the CDR3, the DNA is TGTGCCAGCAGTCCTTCAGGGGATTCACCCCTCCACTTT.